These 28 T cell receptor beta chains were sequenced from one sample in a study of blood T cell repertoires in COVID-19. This table comes from immunoSEQ multiplex PCR, and its TCRdb copy is limited to in-frame clones, with some not included. The sample has about 160,000 clones; 80% to 95% are singletons. Sequenced input: peripheral blood. The receptors were sampled from a man aged 30-40 years with COVID-19, enrolled during active disease.

This clone was recorded only once. The genes are TRBV28 and TRBJ2-1, with 11 bases lining up with TRBD2. With 3 bases clipped from V and 5 bases from J, the junction kept 3 bases outside the gene matches. Germline V gene sequence: CDR1 MDHEN, CDR2 SYDVKM. The CDR3 covers 15 residues. For the CDR3, the DNA is TGTGCCAGCAGTTTCCGACTAGCGGGAAACAATGAGCAGTTCTTC. It is translated as CASSFRLAGNNEQFF.

The rearrangement joins TRBV4-3 to TRBJ2-7, with 7 bases lining up with TRBD2. Germline V gene data show CDR1 as LGHNA and CDR2 as YSLEER. The CDR3 sequence is 14 residues long. V lost 1 base to trimming and J lost 6 bases; unmatched junction nucleotides: 6. The CDR3 nucleotides read TGCGCCAGCAGCCAAGGTGTGCCTAGCGGCGAGCAGTACTTC. As protein: CASSQGVPSGEQYF.

The chain carries TRBV6-6 and TRBJ1-2, with 10 bases aligning to TRBD1. This CDR3 is built from 15 residues. Trimming cost V 3 bases and J 3 bases; bases outside gene matches: 4. Germline CDR1 and CDR2: MNHNY and SVGAGI (reference sequence). CDR3 bases: TGTGCCAGCAGTTATACCGGGACAGGGGACTATGGCTACACCTTC. Translating it yields CASSYTGTGDYGYTF.

The CDR3, as DNA: TGTGCCAGTAGTCTTCCCCGGGACAGGGGATTTCATAGCAATCAGCCCCAGCATTTT. It translates to CASSLPRDRGFHSNQPQHF. The rearrangement uses TRBV19 and TRBJ1-5; 10 bases line up with TRBD1. In germline, CDR1 is LNHDA, CDR2 SQIVND (reference sequence). V shed 5 bases, J shed 0 bases, and the junction held 13 bases outside the gene matches. This CDR3 has 19 amino acids.

This chain uses TRBV4-2 with TRBJ1-1; 7 bases map to TRBD1. Germline V gene sequence: CDR1 LGHNA, CDR2 YNFKEQ. V was pared by 0 bases and J by 4 bases, with 2 bases of the junction left unmatched. This CDR3 has 14 amino acids. DNA of the CDR3: TGTGCCAGCAGCCAAGAGGCAGGGGGCACTGAAGCTTTCTTT. Encoded protein: CASSQEAGGTEAFF.

This chain uses TRBV9 with TRBJ2-2; a possible D gene is TRBD1 (5 bases). Germline V CDR1 and CDR2: SGDLS, YYNGEE. This CDR3 region has 13 residues. V was trimmed by 4 bases and J by 4 bases, leaving 8 bases between them. The CDR3 reads CASSRGGTGELFF. CDR3 DNA: TGTGCCAGCAGCAGGGGCGGCACCGGGGAGCTGTTTTTT.

This chain links TRBV5-1 with TRBJ2-5; 7 bases match TRBD2. Looked up from germline, CDR1 is SGHRS and CDR2 is YFSETQ. The CDR3 runs 15 residues. V was clipped by 4 bases and J by 2 bases; unmatched bases: 8. CDR3 nucleotides: TGCGCCAGCAGCCGCGGGGGAGGGAATCAAGAGACCCAGTACTTC. It yields the protein CASSRGGGNQETQYF.

The V call is TRBV28, the J call TRBJ2-7; 8 nucleotides line up with TRBD1. CDR1 and CDR2 (germline): MDHEN, SYDVKM. This CDR3 comprises 15 residues. V trimming: 3 bases; J trimming: 0 bases; junction bases outside the gene matches: 4. The DNA for the CDR3 is TGTGCCAGCAGTTTCAGGGGGCAAAGCTCCTACGAGCAGTACTTC. This gives the protein CASSFRGQSSYEQYF.

The chain couples TRBV2 to TRBJ1-3; 7 bases are shared with TRBD1. This CDR3 comprises 13 residues. Unmatched junction bases numbered 5, after V lost 5 bases and J lost 7 bases. The V gene's germline CDR1 is SNHLY and CDR2 FYNNEI. The CDR3 spells CASSRDRANTIYF. Written as DNA, the CDR3 is TGTGCCAGCAGTCGTGACAGGGCGAACACCATATATTTT.

This chain connects TRBV30 to TRBJ2-2, with 8 bases lining up with TRBD2. Trimming took 0 bases from V and 4 from J; bases not matched to a gene: 13. The CDR3 is 18 amino acids. Germline CDR1 GTSNPN, CDR2 SVGIG (reference sequence). In DNA form, the CDR3 reads TGTGCCTGGAGTGTAATTGGCACTAGCGGATCGAGCACCGGGGAGCTGTTTTTT. Amino acid sequence: CAWSVIGTSGSSTGELFF. Supplemented by reference TRBV30 and TRBJ2-2, the full variable domain reads SQTIHQWPATLVQPVGSPLSLECTVEGTSNPNLYWYRQAAGRGLQLLFYSVGIGQISSEVPQNLSASRPQDRQFILSSKKLLLSDSGFYLCAWSVIGTSGSSTGELFFGEGSRLTVL.

This clone has just a few counts. The genes are TRBV19 and TRBJ2-5; tentatively, D is TRBD1 (6 bases). In germline, CDR1 is LNHDA, CDR2 SQIVND (reference sequence). There are 16 residues in the CDR3. V was cut by 5 bases and J by 5 bases, with 21 bases left in between. CDR3 nucleotides: TGTGCCAGTAGTCCCCAAACCCCCGGGACAAGGGAGACCCAGTACTTC. Amino acid sequence: CASSPQTPGTRETQYF.

The chain couples TRBV20-1 to TRBJ2-1; 11 positions match TRBD2. Germline-derived CDR1 and CDR2 are DFQATT and SNEGSKA (reference sequence). Germline trimming cut 3 bases from V and 6 bases from J; bases unmatched to any gene: 7. The CDR3 extends over 15 amino acids. The CDR3 DNA reads TGCAGTGCTAGTTATAGCGGGGGGGCCTCCAATGAGCAGTTCTTC. Its protein product is CSASYSGGASNEQFF.

The rearrangement uses TRBV29-1 and TRBJ2-5, with a tentative D call TRBD2 (5 bases). Germline V CDR1 and CDR2: SQVTM, ANQGSEA. Trimming pared 3 bases from V and 4 bases from J, leaving 15 bases between. The CDR3 is 14 residues long. In DNA form, the CDR3 reads TGCAGCGTTGATAAGACTACCGCTAGAGAGACCCAGTACTTC. Translating gives CSVDKTTARETQYF.

The V gene is TRBV28, the J gene TRBJ2-1; D possibly corresponds to TRBD2 (6 bases). The CDR3 runs 16 residues. Germline assignment: CDR1 MDHEN and CDR2 SYDVKM. Trimming took 2 bases from V and 2 from J, leaving 13 bases between them. CDR3 bases: TGTGCCAGCAGTTTAGGAGGGGCAAATCCCTACAATGAGCAGTTCTTC. It yields the protein CASSLGGANPYNEQFF.

The chain recombines TRBV24-1 with TRBJ2-7; D may be TRBD2 (5 bases). The germline CDR1 and CDR2 sequences are KGHDR and SFDVKD. Trimming stripped 4 bases from V and 3 bases from J, with 18 bases between. The CDR3 covers 16 residues. The CDR3: CATSDPAREDYYEQYF. The CDR3 bases are TGTGCCACCAGTGACCCCGCGAGGGAAGATTACTACGAGCAGTACTTC.

The chain combines TRBV7-2 with TRBJ2-2, with TRBD2 as a possible D gene (6 bases). The ends were cut back, 6 bases at V and 1 base at J, with 15 bases in the middle. Germline V gene data show CDR1 as SGHTA and CDR2 as FQGNSA. This CDR3 has 16 residues. CDR3 in DNA: TGTGCCAGCAGACCCCCGGGACTCAGGAACACCGGGGAGCTGTTTTTT. Residues: CASRPPGLRNTGELFF.

The chain joins TRBV7-3 to TRBJ1-1; perhaps TRBD1 as D (6 bases). The CDR3 runs 13 residues. Germline assignment: CDR1 SGHTA and CDR2 FQGTGA. Deletions cut 4 bases from V and 10 bases from J, with 16 bases between. The CDR3 sequence is CASSWKQGSGAFF. The CDR3 bases are TGTGCCAGCAGCTGGAAACAGGGATCGGGAGCTTTCTTT.

The chain carries TRBV28 and TRBJ1-2; D unclear. V lost 3 bases and J lost 8, with 19 bases in between. The germline V gene has CDR1 MDHEN and CDR2 SYDVKM. The CDR3 has 15 amino acids. CDR3 in DNA: TGTGCCAGCAGTTTTTCGGGCCGTCTAGCGAGAGGCTACACCTTC. It encodes CASSFSGRLARGYTF.

The V and J genes are TRBV19 and TRBJ1-1; D gene unclear. Between the trimmed V and J ends, which lost 0 bases and 4 bases, there was a span of 6 bases. This CDR3 is built from 13 residues. Germline values: CDR1 LNHDA, CDR2 SQIVND (reference sequence). The DNA of the CDR3 is TGTGCCAGTAGTATAGACCGAGGCACTGAAGCTTTCTTT. Its translation is CASSIDRGTEAFF. Full variable domain (outside the CDR3, taken from reference TRBV19 and TRBJ1-1): DGGITQSPKYLFRKEGQNVTLSCEQNLNHDAMYWYRQDPGQGLRLIYYSQIVNDFQKGDIAEGYSVSREKKESFPLTVTSAQKNPTAFYLCASSIDRGTEAFFGQGTRLTVV.

This clone has a single count. The rearrangement joins TRBV7-8 to TRBJ2-5, with D unresolved. CDR1 SGHVS and CDR2 FQNEAQ come from the germline V gene. V lost 5 bases and J lost 5, with 15 bases in between. This CDR3 has 14 residues. CDR3 residues: CASSQAFSVETQYF. The CDR3 coding sequence is TGTGCCAGCAGCCAAGCTTTCTCTGTGGAGACCCAGTACTTC.

The chain carries TRBV4-3 and TRBJ1-5; D might be TRBD1 (5 bases). This CDR3 spans 16 amino acids. Trimming pared 3 bases from V and 3 bases from J, leaving 15 bases between. The V gene's germline CDR1 is LGHNA and CDR2 YSLEER. This chain's CDR3 is CASSQDRDLANQPQHF. As DNA, the CDR3 is TGCGCCAGCAGCCAGGACCGGGACTTGGCCAATCAGCCCCAGCATTTT.

The gene calls are TRBV7-9 and TRBJ2-3, with D possibly matching TRBD1 (6 bases). Per the germline V gene, CDR1 is SEHNR and CDR2 is FQNEAQ (reference sequence). Between the trimmed V and J ends, which lost 2 bases and 5 bases, there was a span of 11 bases. CDR3 length: 14 amino acids. The CDR3 coding sequence is TGTGCCAGCAGCTTAACCTCACAGGGAGATACGCAGTATTTT. This codes for CASSLTSQGDTQYF. Based on the CDR3 plus reference TRBV7-9 and TRBJ2-3, the full variable domain is DTGVSQNPRHKITKRGQNVTFRCDPISEHNRLYWYRQTLGQGPEFLTYFQNEAQLEKSRLLSDRFSAERPKGSFSTLEIQRTEQGDSAMYLCASSLTSQGDTQYFGPGTRLTVL.

This chain joins TRBV15 and TRBJ2-7, with D uncertain. V lost 1 base and J lost 3, with 7 bases in between. Germline CDR1 is LNHNV and CDR2 is YYDKDF (reference sequence). The CDR3 is 13 residues long. The CDR3 sequence is CATSRVPGYEQYF. The CDR3 DNA is TGTGCCACCAGCAGAGTCCCAGGCTACGAGCAGTACTTC.

CDR3 coding DNA: TGTGCCAGCAGCTACGCTCGCCAGGGGGCGCGCTATGGCTACACCTTC. Its translation is CASSYARQGARYGYTF. V gene TRBV7-2 combines with J gene TRBJ1-2; 8 nucleotides line up with TRBD1. The CDR3 contains 16 residues. Germline V gene sequence: CDR1 SGHTA, CDR2 FQGNSA. Losses at the gene ends were 4 bases for V and 4 bases for J; bases not matched to a gene: 11.

The V call is TRBV5-5, the J call TRBJ1-5; D is possibly TRBD1 (5 bases). Trimming removed 0 bases from V and 0 bases from J, with 10 bases in between. The CDR3 contains 16 residues. Germline loops: CDR1 SGHKS, CDR2 YYEKEE (reference sequence). CDR3 bases: TGTGCCAGCAGCTTGGTCGTAGGGGCTAGCAATCAGCCCCAGCATTTT. Its translation is CASSLVVGASNQPQHF.

The genes are TRBV27 and TRBJ2-7; TRBD2 might be the D (5 bases). Trimming shortened V by 7 bases and J by 3 bases, and 19 bases separated the two germline ends. The germline gives CDR1 MNHEY, CDR2 SMNVEV (reference sequence). The CDR3 consists of 15 residues. Here the CDR3 reads CASNSRRGYYYEQYF. The DNA of the CDR3 is TGTGCCAGCAATTCCCGACGCGGGTATTACTACGAGCAGTACTTC.

The CDR3: CASSIVGGLTGELFF. DNA of the CDR3: TGTGCCAGTAGTATAGTCGGGGGGCTCACCGGGGAGCTGTTTTTT. The gene calls are TRBV19 and TRBJ2-2; a weak D match, TRBD2 (7 bases). Trimming removed 1 base at V and 4 bases at J, with 10 bases between. The CDR3 runs to 15 residues. Germline V gene data show CDR1 as LNHDA and CDR2 as SQIVND (reference sequence).

The rearrangement links TRBV11-2 to TRBJ2-1; TRBD2 matches 9 bases. The CDR3 totals 15 residues. Germline V CDR1 and CDR2: SGHAT, FQNNGV. V lost 7 bases to trimming and J lost 1 base; unmatched junction nucleotides: 5. Here the CDR3 reads CASTLSGSSYNEQFF. Here the CDR3 DNA reads TGTGCCAGCACCCTTAGCGGGAGTTCCTACAATGAGCAGTTCTTC. Drawing the rest from reference TRBV11-2 and TRBJ2-1, the complete variable domain is EAGVAQSPRYKIIEKRQSVAFWCNPISGHATLYWYQQILGQGPKLLIQFQNNGVVDDSQLPKDRFSAERLKGVDSTLKIQPAKLEDSAVYLCASTLSGSSYNEQFFGPGTRLTVL.